This T cell receptor (beta chain) was obtained from a study of shared clonotypes between healthy human individuals. Naive CD8 cells comprised CD45RO-negative, CCR7-positively selected cells, excluding terminally differentiated effector memory CD45RA+ cells. Several immunoSEQ plates held equal portions of the genomic DNA taken from each subset. Some clones are missing from TCRdb's copy, which holds only in-frame ones; the method was immunoSEQ multiplex PCR. The data show about 820,000 clones, 92% seen once. The TCR was taken from a man aged 25-45 years in good health. Material: naive CD8+ T cells sorted from blood.

Here the CDR3 reads CASSDPNTDTQYF. The CDR3 bases are TGTGCCAGCAGTGACCCTAACACAGATACGCAGTATTTT. The V call is TRBV25-1, the J call TRBJ2-3; D gene ambiguous. The V end was cut by 3 bases, the J end by 2 bases, with 6 bases between. This CDR3 contains 13 residues. Looked up from germline, CDR1 is MGHDK and CDR2 is SYGVNS. Filled out from reference TRBV25-1 and TRBJ2-3, the complete variable domain reads EADIYQTPRYLVIGTGKKITLECSQTMGHDKMYWYQQDPGMELHLIHYSYGVNSTEKGDLSSESTVSRIRTEHFPLTLESARPSHTSQYLCASSDPNTDTQYFGPGTRLTVL.